The 21 T cell receptor beta chains below all came from one sample that was sequenced in a study of control samples from healthy donors and cancer patients. Only in-frame clones appear in the TCRdb table, and some are missing; sequencing was by immunoSEQ multiplex PCR. The profile shows about 73,000 clones, roughly 84% of them singletons. The specimen was blood. The receptors come from a woman aged 50 to 60 in good health.

The chain employs TRBV4-2 and TRBJ2-3, with D uncertain. The CDR3 runs to 16 residues. Per the germline V gene, CDR1 is LGHNA and CDR2 is YNFKEQ. V gave up 0 bases and J gave up 5 bases, with 15 bases separating them. CDR3 loop: CASSQDQSIAEDTQYF. The CDR3 DNA sequence: TGTGCCAGCAGCCAAGATCAGTCTATTGCGGAAGATACGCAGTATTTT.

The chain carries TRBV10-1 and TRBJ1-1; D is perhaps TRBD1 (6 bases). The CDR3 is 16 residues long. The V end was cut by 0 bases, the J end by 0 bases, with 11 bases between. Germline CDR1 WNHNN, CDR2 SYGVQD (reference sequence). The CDR3 nucleotides read TGCGCCAGCAGTGAGTCTAGGACAGTCTTGAACACTGAAGCTTTCTTT. This gives the protein CASSESRTVLNTEAFF.

This clone came up once. The rearrangement links TRBV5-6 to TRBJ1-2; no definite D call. The CDR3 length is 14 residues. V dropped 4 bases and J dropped 2 bases, with 12 bases sitting between them. Per germline, CDR1 SGHDT and CDR2 YYEEEE. The CDR3 DNA follows: TGTGCCAGCAGCCCACTAGGACTCAACTATGGCTACACCTTC. Protein product: CASSPLGLNYGYTF. The variable domain in full, completed from reference TRBV5-6 and TRBJ1-2, reads DAGVTQSPTHLIKTRGQQVTLRCSPKSGHDTVSWYQQALGQGPQFIFQYYEEEERQRGNFPDRFSGHQFPNYSSELNVNALLLGDSALYLCASSPLGLNYGYTFGSGTRLTVV.

CDR3 sequence (DNA): TGCAGCGTAGCGACAGGGGGCCATCAGCCCCAGCATTTT. Amino acid sequence: CSVATGGHQPQHF. V usage is TRBV29-1 and J usage is TRBJ1-5; TRBD1 agrees at 10 bases. CDR1 is SQVTM, CDR2 ANQGSEA, per germline. The CDR3 is 13 residues long. V lost 6 bases and J lost 5; bases outside the gene matches: 4.

V is TRBV19 and J is TRBJ2-3; D perhaps matches TRBD1 (5 bases). There are 13 residues in the CDR3. Deletions cut 5 bases from V and 4 bases from J, with 10 bases between. Germline loops: CDR1 LNHDA, CDR2 SQIVND (reference sequence). CDR3 loop: CASSQGTADTQYF. CDR3 sequence (DNA): TGTGCCAGTAGTCAGGGTACCGCAGATACGCAGTATTTT.

V gene TRBV19 combines with J gene TRBJ2-7; 11 bases line up with TRBD2. CDR1 is LNHDA and CDR2 is SQIVND in the germline V gene (reference sequence). This CDR3 contains 14 residues. Unmatched junction bases numbered 6, after V lost 8 bases and J lost 3 bases. CDR3 in DNA: TGTGCCAGTTCCCGACTAGCGGGGTTCTACGAGCAGTACTTC. Protein: CASSRLAGFYEQYF.

Turning to this clone: One junction end does not reproduce the germline sequence, and a read error may be involved. Within the sample, other DNA sequences also encode this same CDR3. The J gene is TRBJ1-4, the V gene TRBV19; D possibly corresponds to TRBD1 (5 bases). Per germline, CDR1 LNHDA and CDR2 SQIVND (reference sequence). The CDR3 is made up of 15 amino acids. The CDR3, as DNA: TGTGCCAGCAGTATGAGTGGGACTGGTAATGAAAAACTGTTTTTT. Its protein is CASSMSGTGNEKLFF.

The chain combines TRBV7-8 with TRBJ2-3, with TRBD2 matching over 13 bases. Germline lookup yields CDR1 SGHVS and CDR2 FQNEAQ. The CDR3 contains 15 residues. The V gene end was trimmed by 11 bases and the J gene end by 5 bases; junction bases not matched to a gene: 10. Here the CDR3 reads CACGRLAGGRDTQYF. Here the CDR3 DNA reads TGTGCCTGCGGCCGACTAGCGGGAGGTCGAGATACGCAGTATTTT.

The J gene is TRBJ2-1, the V gene TRBV7-3, with 12 bases lining up with TRBD2. The germline gives CDR1 SGHTA, CDR2 FQGTGA. The CDR3 runs to 21 residues. V lost 0 bases, J lost 10 bases, and 22 bases stayed unmatched. The CDR3: CASSLTPKTSGRIPTLGEQFF. The DNA for the CDR3 is TGTGCCAGCAGCTTAACTCCCAAGACTAGCGGGAGAATTCCTACTTTGGGGGAGCAGTTCTTC.

V usage is TRBV28 and J usage is TRBJ1-6; 8 bases map to TRBD1. In germline, CDR1 is MDHEN, CDR2 SYDVKM. V lost 6 bases to trimming and J lost 7 bases; unmatched junction nucleotides: 8. The CDR3 sequence is 15 residues long. The CDR3 DNA reads as TGTGCCAGCAGGATTTCCTGGACAGGGAATTCACCCCTCCACTTT. Encoded protein: CASRISWTGNSPLHF.

This chain uses TRBV11-2 with TRBJ2-3; TRBD2 matches at 11 bases. Germline V CDR1 and CDR2: SGHAT, FQNNGV. The CDR3 spans 15 residues. The V gene end was trimmed by 4 bases and the J gene end by 4 bases; junction bases not matched to a gene: 4. DNA for the CDR3: TGTGCCAGCAGCTACTCACTAGCGGGAGCAGATACGCAGTATTTT. Encoded protein: CASSYSLAGADTQYF.

This rearrangement joins TRBV12-3 or TRBV12-4 to TRBJ2-7; D not resolved. Trimming cost V 1 base and J 3 bases, with 7 bases left between them. This CDR3 is built from 13 residues. CDR3: CASSLGPSYEQYF. CDR3 DNA: TGTGCCAGCAGTTTAGGGCCGAGCTACGAGCAGTACTTC.

The rearrangement links TRBV5-6 to TRBJ1-1, with D unclear. Between the trimmed V and J ends, which lost 4 bases and 5 bases, there was a span of 9 bases. Germline CDR1 reads SGHDT; CDR2 reads YYEEEE. The CDR3 has 12 amino acids. As DNA, the CDR3 is TGTGCCAGCAGCCCGGGCAGGACTGAAGCTTTCTTT. This gives the protein CASSPGRTEAFF.

The rearrangement links TRBV6-1 to TRBJ2-1; D might be TRBD2 (5 bases). V lost 0 bases, J lost 3 bases, and 15 bases lay in between. Germline V gene data show CDR1 as MNHNS and CDR2 as SASEGT. This CDR3 comprises 17 residues. The CDR3 coding sequence is TGTGCCAGCAGTGAAGCGTCGTCGCCGGGGTTCTACAATGAGCAGTTCTTC. It yields the protein CASSEASSPGFYNEQFF.

The rearrangement uses TRBV3-1 (or the pseudogene TRBV3-2) and TRBJ1-1; no firm D call. The CDR3 sequence is 13 residues long. Per germline, CDR1 LGHDT and CDR2 YNNKEL (reference sequence). V was cut by 1 base and J by 4 bases, with 7 bases left in between. The CDR3 sequence: CASSQGSGTEAFF. CDR3 DNA: TGTGCCAGCAGCCAAGGCTCGGGCACTGAAGCTTTCTTT.

CDR3 DNA: TGTGCCAGCAGCCAAGAGGACAGCTATCAGCCCCAGCATTTT. It is translated as CASSQEDSYQPQHF. This chain joins TRBV3-1 (or the pseudogene TRBV3-2) and TRBJ1-5; possibly TRBD1 for D (6 bases). V dropped 0 bases and J dropped 5 bases, with 8 bases sitting between them. Germline V gene data show CDR1 as LGHDT and CDR2 as YNNKEL (reference sequence). The CDR3 runs to 14 residues.

J is TRBJ2-7 and V is TRBV18; D is undetermined. Germline loops: CDR1 KGHSH, CDR2 LQKENI. This CDR3 is 12 amino acids long. V was trimmed by 4 bases and J by 0 bases, leaving 4 bases between them. The CDR3 reads CASSRDSYEQYF. In DNA, the CDR3 is TGTGCCAGCTCACGGGACTCCTACGAGCAGTACTTC.

The chain employs TRBV18 and TRBJ2-2, with D uncertain. Trimming stripped 3 bases from V and 0 bases from J, with 11 bases between. The CDR3 loop spans 16 amino acids. Germline V CDR1 and CDR2: KGHSH, LQKENI. CDR3 bases: TGTGCCAGCTCACCCTCGGCCCCCTCGAACACCGGGGAGCTGTTTTTT. This sequence encodes CASSPSAPSNTGELFF.

The CDR3 region is CASSLGQGPHYEQYF. In DNA, the CDR3 is TGTGCCAGCAGTTTAGGGCAGGGGCCCCACTACGAGCAGTACTTC. The chain is built from TRBV27 and TRBJ2-7; D possibly corresponds to TRBD1 (6 bases). This CDR3 contains 15 residues. CDR1 is MNHEY, CDR2 SMNVEV, per germline (reference sequence). Trimming pared 2 bases from V and 3 bases from J, leaving 14 bases between.

This clone was counted between two and nine times. This chain connects TRBV6-1 to TRBJ2-7; TRBD2 agrees at 10 bases. The CDR3 has 16 residues. The germline CDR1 and CDR2 sequences are MNHNS and SASEGT. Trimming at V came to 0 bases and at J to 4 bases, leaving 6 bases not matched to a gene. CDR3 DNA sequence: TGTGCCAGCAGTGAAGCGAGTGGTAGCGGGAGGTACGAGCAGTACTTC. Its translation is CASSEASGSGRYEQYF.

The chain recombines TRBV18 with TRBJ1-3; unclear D gene. Germline CDR1 is KGHSH and CDR2 is LQKENI. The CDR3 is 12 residues long. Trimming took 3 bases from V and 4 from J, leaving 4 bases between them. The CDR3 DNA is TGTGCCAGCTCACCCTTGGGAAACACCATATATTTT. Translation: CASSPLGNTIYF.